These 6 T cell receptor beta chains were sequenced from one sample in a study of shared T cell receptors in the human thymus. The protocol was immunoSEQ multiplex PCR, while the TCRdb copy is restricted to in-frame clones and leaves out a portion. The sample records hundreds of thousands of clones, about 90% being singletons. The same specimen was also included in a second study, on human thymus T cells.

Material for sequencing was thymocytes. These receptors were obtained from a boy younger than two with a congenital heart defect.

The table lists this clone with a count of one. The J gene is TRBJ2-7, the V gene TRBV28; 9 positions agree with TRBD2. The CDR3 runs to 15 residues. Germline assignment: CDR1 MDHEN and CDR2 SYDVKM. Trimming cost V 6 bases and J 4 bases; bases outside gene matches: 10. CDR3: CASSPRREGRYEQYF. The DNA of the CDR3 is TGTGCCAGCAGCCCAAGGCGGGAGGGCCGATACGAGCAGTACTTC.

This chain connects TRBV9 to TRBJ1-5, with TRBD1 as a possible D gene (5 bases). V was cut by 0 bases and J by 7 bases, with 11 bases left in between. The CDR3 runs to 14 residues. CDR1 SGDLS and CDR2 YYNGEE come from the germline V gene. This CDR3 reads CASSVGQKNQPQHF. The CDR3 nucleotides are TGTGCCAGCAGCGTAGGACAGAAGAACCAGCCCCAGCATTTT.

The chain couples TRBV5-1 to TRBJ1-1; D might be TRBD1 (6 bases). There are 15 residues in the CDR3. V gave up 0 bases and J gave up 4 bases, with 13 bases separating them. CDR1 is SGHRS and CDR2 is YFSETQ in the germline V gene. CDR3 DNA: TGCGCCAGCAGCTTGGCTGCAGGGGAGAGCACTGAAGCTTTCTTT. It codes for CASSLAAGESTEAFF.

The DNA for the CDR3 is TGTGCCAGCAGTTTCCAGCAGCGGGAGGGCCGAGATACGCAGTATTTT. It encodes CASSFQQREGRDTQYF. This chain joins TRBV28 and TRBJ2-3, with 10 bases aligning to TRBD2. The CDR3 is 16 amino acids. Germline V gene data show CDR1 as MDHEN and CDR2 as SYDVKM. V shed 3 bases and J 5 bases; nucleotides not matched to a gene: 8.

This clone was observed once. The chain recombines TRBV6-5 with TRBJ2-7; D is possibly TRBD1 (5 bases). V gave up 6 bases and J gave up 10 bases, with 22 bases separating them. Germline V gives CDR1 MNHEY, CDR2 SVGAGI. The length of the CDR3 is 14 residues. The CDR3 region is CASSYALGSQGQYF. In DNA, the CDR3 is TGTGCCAGCAGCTACGCCCTAGGGTCCCAGGGACAGTACTTC.

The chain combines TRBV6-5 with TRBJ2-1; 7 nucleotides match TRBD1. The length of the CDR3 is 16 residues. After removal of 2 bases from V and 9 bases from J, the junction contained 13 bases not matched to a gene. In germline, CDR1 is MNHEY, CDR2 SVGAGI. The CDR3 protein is CASSYIGDSLSLEQFF. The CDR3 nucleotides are TGTGCCAGCAGTTACATCGGGGACAGCCTTTCCCTTGAGCAGTTCTTC.